This T cell receptor beta chain was documented in a study of cytomegalovirus exposure and HLA in healthy donors. Study as a whole: Among about 200 million T cells, an earlier analysis found roughly 100 million unique TCR beta sequences. Study-wide results and limits: The only immune exposure information that was available was CMV serostatus. In the analysis, some V segments, TRBV6-2 and TRBV6-3 included, were excluded as indistinguishable.

The PCR contained 60 Vbeta and 13 Jbeta primers. Produced via immunoSEQ multiplex PCR; TCRdb's table is partial and in-frame only. This sample has more than 100,000 clones; 77% occur once, and the top ten carry roughly 4%. In its sample, this clone was seen a few times. The antigen is not known. V lost 5 bases, J lost 4 bases, and 2 bases stayed unmatched. The CDR3 loop spans 13 amino acids. Per the germline V gene, CDR1 is SEHNR and CDR2 is FQNEAQ (reference sequence). The chain is built from TRBV7-9 and TRBJ1-5; 7 nucleotides match TRBD1. Sequenced: PBMCs. This TCR came from a human donor in good health. Here the CDR3 reads CASSPQGNQPQHF. The CDR3 nucleotides read TGTGCCAGCAGCCCACAGGGGAATCAGCCCCAGCATTTT.